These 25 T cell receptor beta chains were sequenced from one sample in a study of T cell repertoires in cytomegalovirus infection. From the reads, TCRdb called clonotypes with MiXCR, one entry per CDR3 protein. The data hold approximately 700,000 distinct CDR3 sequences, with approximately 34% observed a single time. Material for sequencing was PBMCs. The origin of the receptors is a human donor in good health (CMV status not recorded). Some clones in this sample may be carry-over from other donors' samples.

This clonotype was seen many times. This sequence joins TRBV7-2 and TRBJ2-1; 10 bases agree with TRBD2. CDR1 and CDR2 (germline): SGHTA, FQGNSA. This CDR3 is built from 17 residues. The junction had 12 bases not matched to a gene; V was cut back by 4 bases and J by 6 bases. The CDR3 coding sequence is TGTGCCAGCAGCTCCGGCTTTCGGAGCGGGAGGGCCAATGAGCAGTTCTTC. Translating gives CASSSGFRSGRANEQFF.

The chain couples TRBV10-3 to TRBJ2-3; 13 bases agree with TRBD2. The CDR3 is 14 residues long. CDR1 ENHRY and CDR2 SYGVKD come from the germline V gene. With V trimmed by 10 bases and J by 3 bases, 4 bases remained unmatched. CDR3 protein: CATKTSGRTDTQYF. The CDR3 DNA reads TGTGCCACAAAGACTAGCGGGAGGACAGATACGCAGTATTTT.

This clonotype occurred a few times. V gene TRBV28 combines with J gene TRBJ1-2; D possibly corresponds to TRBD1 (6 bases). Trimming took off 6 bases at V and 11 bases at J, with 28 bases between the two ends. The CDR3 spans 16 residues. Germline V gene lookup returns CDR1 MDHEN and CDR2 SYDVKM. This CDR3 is CASRAQAGHRTMRYTF. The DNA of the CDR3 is TGTGCCAGCAGGGCCCAGGCGGGACACCGAACTATGCGGTACACCTTC.

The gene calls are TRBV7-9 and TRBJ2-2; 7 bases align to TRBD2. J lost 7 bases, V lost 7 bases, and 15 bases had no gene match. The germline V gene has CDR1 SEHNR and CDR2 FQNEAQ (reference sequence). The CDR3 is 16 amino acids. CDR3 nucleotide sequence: TGTGCCAGCACCCCGTGGAGCGGGAACGTTGGCGGGGAGCTGTTTTTT. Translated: CASTPWSGNVGGELFF.

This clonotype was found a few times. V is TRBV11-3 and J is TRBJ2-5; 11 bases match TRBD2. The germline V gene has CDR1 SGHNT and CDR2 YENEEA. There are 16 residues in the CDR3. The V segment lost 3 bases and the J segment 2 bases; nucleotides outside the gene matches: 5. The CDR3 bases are TGTGCCAGCAGCTTTAGGGGACTAGCGGATCAAGAGACCCAGTACTTC. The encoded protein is CASSFRGLADQETQYF.

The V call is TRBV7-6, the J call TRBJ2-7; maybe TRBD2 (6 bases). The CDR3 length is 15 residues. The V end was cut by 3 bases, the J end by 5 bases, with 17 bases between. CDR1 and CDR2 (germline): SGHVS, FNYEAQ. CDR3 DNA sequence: TGTGCCAGCAGCTTTTTCCAGGGAGGTTTTAACGAGCAGTACTTC. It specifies CASSFFQGGFNEQYF.

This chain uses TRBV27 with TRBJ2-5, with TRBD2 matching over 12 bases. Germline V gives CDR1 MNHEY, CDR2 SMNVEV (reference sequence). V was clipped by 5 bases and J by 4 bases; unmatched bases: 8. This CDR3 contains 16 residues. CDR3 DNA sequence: TGTGCCAGCAGTCCCCCCACTAGCGGGGGGCCAGAGACCCAGTACTTC. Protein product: CASSPPTSGGPETQYF.

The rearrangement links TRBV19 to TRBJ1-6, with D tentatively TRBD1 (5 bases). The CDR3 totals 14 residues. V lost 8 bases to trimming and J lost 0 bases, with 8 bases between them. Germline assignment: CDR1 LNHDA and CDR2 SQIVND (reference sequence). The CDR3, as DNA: TGTGCCAGTGTCGACAGCTCCTATAATTCACCCCTCCACTTT. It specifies CASVDSSYNSPLHF. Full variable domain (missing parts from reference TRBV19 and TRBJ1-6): DGGITQSPKYLFRKEGQNVTLSCEQNLNHDAMYWYRQDPGQGLRLIYYSQIVNDFQKGDIAEGYSVSREKKESFPLTVTSAQKNPTAFYLCASVDSSYNSPLHFGNGTRLTVT.

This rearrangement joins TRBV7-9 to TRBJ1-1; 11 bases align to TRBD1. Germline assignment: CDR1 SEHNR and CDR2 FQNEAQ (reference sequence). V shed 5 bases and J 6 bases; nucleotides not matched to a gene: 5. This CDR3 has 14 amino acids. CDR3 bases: TGTGCCAGCAGCAGGACAGGGGGCGACGCTGAAGCTTTCTTT. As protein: CASSRTGGDAEAFF.

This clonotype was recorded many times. The CDR3, as DNA: TGTGCCAGCAGTTTAGCGGGGACAGGGGATGGCTACACCTTC. Its protein product is CASSLAGTGDGYTF. The chain joins TRBV12-3 or TRBV12-4 to TRBJ1-2; 10 positions agree with TRBD1. There are 14 residues in the CDR3. The V segment lost 0 bases and the J segment 6 bases; nucleotides outside the gene matches: 1.

The CDR3 region is CSARWLAGGSSTDTQYF. The CDR3 nucleotides read TGCAGTGCTAGGTGGCTAGCGGGGGGTAGTAGCACAGATACGCAGTATTTT. The chain is built from TRBV20-1 and TRBJ2-3; 11 bases are a match to TRBD2. Germline CDR1 reads DFQATT; CDR2 reads SNEGSKA (reference sequence). V shed 3 bases, J shed 0 bases, and the junction held 8 bases outside the gene matches. This CDR3 is built from 17 residues.

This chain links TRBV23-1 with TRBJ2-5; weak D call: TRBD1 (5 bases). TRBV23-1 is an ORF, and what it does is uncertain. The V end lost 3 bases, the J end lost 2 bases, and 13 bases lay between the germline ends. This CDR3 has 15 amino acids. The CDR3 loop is CASSQADTPQETQYF. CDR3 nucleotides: TGCGCCAGCAGTCAGGCGGACACTCCACAAGAGACCCAGTACTTC.

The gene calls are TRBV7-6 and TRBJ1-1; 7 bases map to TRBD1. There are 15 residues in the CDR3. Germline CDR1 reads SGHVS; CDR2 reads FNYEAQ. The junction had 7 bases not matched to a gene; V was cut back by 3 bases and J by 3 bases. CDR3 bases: TGTGCCAGCAGCTTGGGACAGAGGACATACACTGAAGCTTTCTTT. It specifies CASSLGQRTYTEAFF.

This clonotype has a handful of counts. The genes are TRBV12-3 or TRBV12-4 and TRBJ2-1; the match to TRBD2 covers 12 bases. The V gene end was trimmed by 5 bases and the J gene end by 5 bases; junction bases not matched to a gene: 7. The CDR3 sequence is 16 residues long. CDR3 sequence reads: CASSGGLAGGNNEQFF. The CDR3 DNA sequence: TGTGCCAGCAGTGGGGGTCTAGCGGGAGGGAACAATGAGCAGTTCTTC.

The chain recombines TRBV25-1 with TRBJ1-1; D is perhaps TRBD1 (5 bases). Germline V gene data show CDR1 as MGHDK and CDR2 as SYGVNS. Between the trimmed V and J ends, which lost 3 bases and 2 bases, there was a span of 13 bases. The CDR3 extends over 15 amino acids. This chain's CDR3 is CASSEAGNLNTEAFF. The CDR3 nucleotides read TGTGCCAGCAGTGAGGCAGGGAACCTAAACACTGAAGCTTTCTTT.

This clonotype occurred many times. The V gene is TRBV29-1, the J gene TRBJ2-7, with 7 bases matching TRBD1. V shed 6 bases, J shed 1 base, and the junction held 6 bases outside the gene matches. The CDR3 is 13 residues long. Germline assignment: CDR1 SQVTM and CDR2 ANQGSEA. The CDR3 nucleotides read TGCAGCGTCAAAACGGGACAGTCCTACGAGCAGTACTTC. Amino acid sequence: CSVKTGQSYEQYF.

The CDR3 loop reads CASSFVPTEAFF. CDR3 nucleotides: TGTGCCAGCAGCTTTGTTCCCACTGAAGCTTTCTTT. The chain joins TRBV5-4 to TRBJ1-1, with no clear D. Germline V gene data show CDR1 as SGHNT and CDR2 as YYREEE (reference sequence). The V end was cut by 2 bases, the J end by 4 bases, with 6 bases between. CDR3 size: 12 residues.

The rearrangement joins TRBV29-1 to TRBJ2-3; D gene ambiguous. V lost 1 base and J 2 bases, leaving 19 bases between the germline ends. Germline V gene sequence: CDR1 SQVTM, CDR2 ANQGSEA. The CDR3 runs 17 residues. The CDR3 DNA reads TGCAGCGTTGAAGGGTCCAGCCGCAGGCCATACACAGATACGCAGTATTTT. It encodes CSVEGSSRRPYTDTQYF.

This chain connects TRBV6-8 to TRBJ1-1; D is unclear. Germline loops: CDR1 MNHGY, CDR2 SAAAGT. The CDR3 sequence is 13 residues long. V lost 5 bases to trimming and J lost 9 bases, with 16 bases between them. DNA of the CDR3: TGTGCCAGCAGTCCGCCCGGGGTATTCAAAGCTTTCTTT. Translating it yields CASSPPGVFKAFF.

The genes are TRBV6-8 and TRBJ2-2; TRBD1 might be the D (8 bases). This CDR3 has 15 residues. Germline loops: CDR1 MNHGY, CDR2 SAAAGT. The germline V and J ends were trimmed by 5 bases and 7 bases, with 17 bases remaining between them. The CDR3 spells CASSDRGGGIGELFF. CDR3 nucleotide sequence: TGTGCCAGCAGTGACAGGGGAGGGGGTATCGGGGAGCTGTTTTTT.

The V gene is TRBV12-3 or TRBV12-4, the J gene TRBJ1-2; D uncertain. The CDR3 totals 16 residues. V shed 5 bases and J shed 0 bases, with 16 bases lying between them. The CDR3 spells CASSPYLTFPNYGYTF. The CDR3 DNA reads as TGTGCCAGCAGTCCCTACCTGACATTTCCTAACTATGGCTACACCTTC.

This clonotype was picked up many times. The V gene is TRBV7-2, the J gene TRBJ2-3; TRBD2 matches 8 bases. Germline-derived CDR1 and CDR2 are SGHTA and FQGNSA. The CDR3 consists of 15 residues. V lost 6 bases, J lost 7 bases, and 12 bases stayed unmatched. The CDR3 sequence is CASRRLAGGPNTQYF. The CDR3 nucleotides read TGTGCCAGCAGACGTCTAGCGGGTGGACCAAATACGCAGTATTTT.

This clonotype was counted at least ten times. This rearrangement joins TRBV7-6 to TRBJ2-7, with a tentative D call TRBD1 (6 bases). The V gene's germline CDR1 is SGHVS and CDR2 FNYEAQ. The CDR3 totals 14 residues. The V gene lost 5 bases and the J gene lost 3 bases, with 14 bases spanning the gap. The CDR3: CASSPYLTGYEQYF. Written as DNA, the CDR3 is TGTGCCAGCAGCCCCTACCTGACAGGCTACGAGCAGTACTTC.

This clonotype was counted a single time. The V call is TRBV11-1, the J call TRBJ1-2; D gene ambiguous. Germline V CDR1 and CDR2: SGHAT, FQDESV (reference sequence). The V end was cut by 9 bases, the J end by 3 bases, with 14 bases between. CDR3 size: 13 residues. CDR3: CARSANGYYGYTF. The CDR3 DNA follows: TGTGCCAGAAGCGCTAATGGGTACTATGGCTACACCTTC.

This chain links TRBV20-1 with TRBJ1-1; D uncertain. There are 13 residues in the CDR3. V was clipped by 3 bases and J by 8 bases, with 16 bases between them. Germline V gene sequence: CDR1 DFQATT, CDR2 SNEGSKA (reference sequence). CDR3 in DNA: TGCAGTGCTAGCCCTAGGTCGTTATACGAAGCTTTCTTT. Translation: CSASPRSLYEAFF.